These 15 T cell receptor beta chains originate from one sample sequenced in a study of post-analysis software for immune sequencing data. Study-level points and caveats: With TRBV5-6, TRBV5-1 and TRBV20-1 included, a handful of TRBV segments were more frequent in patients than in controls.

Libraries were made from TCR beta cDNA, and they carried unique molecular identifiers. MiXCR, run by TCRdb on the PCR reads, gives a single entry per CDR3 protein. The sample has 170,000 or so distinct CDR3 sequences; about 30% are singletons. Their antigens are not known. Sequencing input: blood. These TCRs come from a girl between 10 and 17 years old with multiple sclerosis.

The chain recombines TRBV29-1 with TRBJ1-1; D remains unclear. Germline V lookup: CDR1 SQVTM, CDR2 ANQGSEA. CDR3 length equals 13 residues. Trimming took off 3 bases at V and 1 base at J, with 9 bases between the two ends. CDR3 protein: CSVDPGSNTEAFF. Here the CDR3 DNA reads TGCAGCGTTGACCCGGGGTCGAACACTGAAGCTTTCTTT. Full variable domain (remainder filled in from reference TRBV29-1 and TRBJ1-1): SAVISQKPSRDICQRGTSLTIQCQVDSQVTMMFWYRQQPGQSLTLIATANQGSEATYESGFVIDKFPISRPNLTFSTLTVSNMSPEDSSIYLCSVDPGSNTEAFFGQGTRLTVV.

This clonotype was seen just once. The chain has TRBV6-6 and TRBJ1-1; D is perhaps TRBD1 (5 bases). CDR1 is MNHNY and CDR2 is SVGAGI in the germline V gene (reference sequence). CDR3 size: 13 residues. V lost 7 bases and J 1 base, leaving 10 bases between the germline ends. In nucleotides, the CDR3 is TGTGCCAGCAAGGCAGGGCGGAACACTGAAGCTTTCTTT. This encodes CASKAGRNTEAFF.

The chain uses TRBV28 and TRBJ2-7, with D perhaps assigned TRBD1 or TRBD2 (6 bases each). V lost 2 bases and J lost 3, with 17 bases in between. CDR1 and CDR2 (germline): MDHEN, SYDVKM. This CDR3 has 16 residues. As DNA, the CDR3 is TGTGCCAGCAGTTTAAGATCGGGGGCGAAATTCTACGAGCAGTACTTC. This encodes CASSLRSGAKFYEQYF.

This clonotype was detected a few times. Here the CDR3 reads CSARLTGISVLNEQFF. For the CDR3, the DNA is TGCAGTGCTAGACTAACAGGGATTAGCGTATTAAATGAGCAGTTCTTC. The V call is TRBV20-1, the J call TRBJ2-1; a weak D match, TRBD1 (6 bases). The CDR3 extends over 16 amino acids. V dropped 2 bases and J dropped 7 bases, with 21 bases sitting between them. The germline V gene has CDR1 DFQATT and CDR2 SNEGSKA (reference sequence).

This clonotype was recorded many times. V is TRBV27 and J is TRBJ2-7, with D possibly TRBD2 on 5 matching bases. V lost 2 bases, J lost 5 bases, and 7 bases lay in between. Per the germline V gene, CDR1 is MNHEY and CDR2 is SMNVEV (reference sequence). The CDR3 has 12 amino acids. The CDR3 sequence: CASSLLGNEQYF. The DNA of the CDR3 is TGTGCCAGCAGTTTACTCGGGAACGAGCAGTACTTC.

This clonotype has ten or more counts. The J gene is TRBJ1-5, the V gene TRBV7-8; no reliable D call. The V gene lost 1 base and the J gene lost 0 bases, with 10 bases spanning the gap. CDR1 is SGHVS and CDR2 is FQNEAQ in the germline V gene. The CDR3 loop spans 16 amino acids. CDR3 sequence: CASSLENQNSNQPQHF. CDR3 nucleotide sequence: TGTGCCAGCAGCTTAGAGAATCAGAATAGCAATCAGCCCCAGCATTTT.

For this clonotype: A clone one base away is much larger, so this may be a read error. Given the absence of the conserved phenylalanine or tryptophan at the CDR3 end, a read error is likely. The CDR3 loop reads CASSLVVHEQYL. In DNA form, the CDR3 reads TGTGCCAGCAGTCTTGTCGTCCACGAGCAGTACTTA. The chain links TRBV12-3 or TRBV12-4 to TRBJ2-7; D is unresolved. Trimming removed 5 bases from V and 5 bases from J, with 10 bases in between. The CDR3 runs to 12 residues.

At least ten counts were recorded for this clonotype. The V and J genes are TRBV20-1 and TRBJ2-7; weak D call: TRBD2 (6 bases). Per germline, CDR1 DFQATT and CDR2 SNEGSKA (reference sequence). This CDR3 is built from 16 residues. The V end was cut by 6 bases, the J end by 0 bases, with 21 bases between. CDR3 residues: CSATDGGGPTSYEQYF. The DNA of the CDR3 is TGCAGTGCAACCGACGGAGGAGGGCCAACCTCCTACGAGCAGTACTTC.

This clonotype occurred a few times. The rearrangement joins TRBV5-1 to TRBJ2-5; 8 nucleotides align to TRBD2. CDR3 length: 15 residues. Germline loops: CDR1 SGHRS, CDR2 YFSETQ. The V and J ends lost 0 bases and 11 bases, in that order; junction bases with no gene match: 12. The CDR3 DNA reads TGCGCCAGCAGCTTGGGAGGACTAGCAGGCAATGAGCAGTACTTC. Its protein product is CASSLGGLAGNEQYF.

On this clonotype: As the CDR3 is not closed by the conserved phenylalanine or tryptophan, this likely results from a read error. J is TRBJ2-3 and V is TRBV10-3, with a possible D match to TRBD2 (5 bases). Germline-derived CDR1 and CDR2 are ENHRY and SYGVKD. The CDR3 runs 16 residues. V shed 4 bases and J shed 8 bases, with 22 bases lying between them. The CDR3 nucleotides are TGTGCCATCAGTGCCCAGTTAGCCGGAGAGGGCGTTACGCAGTATTTG. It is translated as CAISAQLAGEGVTQYL.

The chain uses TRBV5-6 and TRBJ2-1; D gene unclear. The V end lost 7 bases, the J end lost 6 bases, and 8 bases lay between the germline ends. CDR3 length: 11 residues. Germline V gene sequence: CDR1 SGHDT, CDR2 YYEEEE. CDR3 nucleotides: TGTGCCAGCGGGCCGGGCAATGAGCAGTTCTTC. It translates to CASGPGNEQFF.

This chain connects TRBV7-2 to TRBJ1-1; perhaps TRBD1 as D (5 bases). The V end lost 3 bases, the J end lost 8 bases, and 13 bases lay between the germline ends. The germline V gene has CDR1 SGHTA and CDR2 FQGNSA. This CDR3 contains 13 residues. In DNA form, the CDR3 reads TGTGCCAGCAGCTTTTCAGTCTACAGGGAAGCTTTCTTT. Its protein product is CASSFSVYREAFF.

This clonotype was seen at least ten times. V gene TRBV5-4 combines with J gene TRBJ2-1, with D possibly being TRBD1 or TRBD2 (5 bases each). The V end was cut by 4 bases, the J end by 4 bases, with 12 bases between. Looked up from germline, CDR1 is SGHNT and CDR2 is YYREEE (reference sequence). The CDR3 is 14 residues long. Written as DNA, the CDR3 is TGTGCCAGCAGCAGTCGGGGACCTTACAATGAGCAGTTCTTC. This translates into CASSSRGPYNEQFF. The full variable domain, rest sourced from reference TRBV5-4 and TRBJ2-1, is ETGVTQSPTHLIKTRGQQVTLRCSSQSGHNTVSWYQQALGQGPQFIFQYYREEENGRGNFPPRFSGLQFPNYSSELNVNALELDDSALYLCASSSRGPYNEQFFGPGTRLTVL.

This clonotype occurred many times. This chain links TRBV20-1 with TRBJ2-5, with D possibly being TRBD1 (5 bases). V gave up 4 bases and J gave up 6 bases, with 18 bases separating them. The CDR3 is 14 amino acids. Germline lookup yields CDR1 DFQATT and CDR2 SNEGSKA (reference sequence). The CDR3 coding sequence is TGCAGTGCTAACTCTGACGGACACGCCAAGACCCAGTACTTC. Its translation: CSANSDGHAKTQYF.

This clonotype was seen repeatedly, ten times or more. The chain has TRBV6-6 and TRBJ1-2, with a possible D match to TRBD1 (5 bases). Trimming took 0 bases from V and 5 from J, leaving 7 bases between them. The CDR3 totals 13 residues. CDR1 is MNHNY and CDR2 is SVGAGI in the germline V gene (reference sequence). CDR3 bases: TGTGCCAGCAGTTACTCGGCAGGGTATGGCTACACCTTC. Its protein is CASSYSAGYGYTF.